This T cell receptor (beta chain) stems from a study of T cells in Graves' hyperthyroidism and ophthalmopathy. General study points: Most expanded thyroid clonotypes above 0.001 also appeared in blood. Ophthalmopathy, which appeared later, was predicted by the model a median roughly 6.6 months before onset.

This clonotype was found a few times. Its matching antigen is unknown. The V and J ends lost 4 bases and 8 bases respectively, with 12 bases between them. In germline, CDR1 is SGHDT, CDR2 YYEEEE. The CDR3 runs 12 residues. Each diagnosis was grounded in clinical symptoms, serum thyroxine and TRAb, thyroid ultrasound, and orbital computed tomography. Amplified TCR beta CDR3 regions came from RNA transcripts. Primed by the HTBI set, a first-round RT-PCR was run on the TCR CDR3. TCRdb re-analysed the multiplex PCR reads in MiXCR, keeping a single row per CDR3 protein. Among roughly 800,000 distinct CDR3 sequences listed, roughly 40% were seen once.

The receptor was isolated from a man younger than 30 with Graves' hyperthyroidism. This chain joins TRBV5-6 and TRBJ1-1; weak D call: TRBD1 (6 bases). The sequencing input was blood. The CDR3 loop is CASSIGTSEAFF. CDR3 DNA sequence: TGTGCCAGCAGCATAGGGACATCCGAAGCTTTCTTT.